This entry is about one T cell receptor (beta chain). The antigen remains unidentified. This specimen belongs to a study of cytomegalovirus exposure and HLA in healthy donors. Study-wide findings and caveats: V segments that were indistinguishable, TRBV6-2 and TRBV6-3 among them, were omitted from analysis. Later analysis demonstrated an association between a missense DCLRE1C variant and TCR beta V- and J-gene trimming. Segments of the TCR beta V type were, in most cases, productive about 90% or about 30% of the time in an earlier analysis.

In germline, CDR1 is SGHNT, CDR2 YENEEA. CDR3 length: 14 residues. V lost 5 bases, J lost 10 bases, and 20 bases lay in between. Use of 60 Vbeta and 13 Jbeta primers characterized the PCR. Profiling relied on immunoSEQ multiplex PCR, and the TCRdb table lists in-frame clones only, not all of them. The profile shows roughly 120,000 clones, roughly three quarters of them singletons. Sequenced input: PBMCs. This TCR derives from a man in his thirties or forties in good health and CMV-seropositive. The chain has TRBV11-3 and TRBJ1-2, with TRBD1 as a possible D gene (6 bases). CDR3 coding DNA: TGTGCCAGCAGCACCACCAGGGGCCCTTCGAACTACACCTTC. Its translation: CASSTTRGPSNYTF. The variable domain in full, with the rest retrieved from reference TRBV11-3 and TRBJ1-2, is EAGVVQSPRYKIIEKKQPVAFWCNPISGHNTLYWYLQNLGQGPELLIRYENEEAVDDSQLPKDRFSAERLKGVDSTLKIQPAELGDSAVYLCASSTTRGPSNYTFGSGTRLTVV.